The sequence of this T cell receptor (beta chain) was determined in a study of cytomegalovirus exposure and HLA in healthy donors. Use of 60 Vbeta and 13 Jbeta primers characterized the PCR. The data were produced by immunoSEQ multiplex PCR, yet TCRdb's version contains in-frame clones alone and is incomplete. The table has around 180,000 clones, approximately 81% seen once. The germline V gene encodes CDR1 GTSNPN and CDR2 SVGIG (reference sequence). With 7 bases clipped from V and 8 bases from J, the junction kept 14 bases outside the gene matches. The CDR3 has 14 residues. Comment on this clone: Its antigen is undetermined.

General study results and limits: A classifier reportedly called cytomegalovirus status with high sensitivity and specificity. Despite most TCR sequences being rare, some public TCRs occurred in many donors. Analysis was performed later, and it showed HLA-associated TCR beta chains to be more clonally expanded than equally common others. Prior analysis indicated that the majority of TCR beta V segments exhibited productivity approximately 87% or approximately 30% of the time.

What was sequenced was PBMCs. The sequence was obtained from a boy aged 5-17 years in good health and CMV-seronegative. The V and J genes are TRBV30 and TRBJ2-1, with 7 positions matching TRBD1. CDR3 loop: CASSLSDRAYEQFF. The CDR3 DNA is TGTGCCTCAAGCCTCTCAGACAGGGCTTATGAGCAGTTCTTC.